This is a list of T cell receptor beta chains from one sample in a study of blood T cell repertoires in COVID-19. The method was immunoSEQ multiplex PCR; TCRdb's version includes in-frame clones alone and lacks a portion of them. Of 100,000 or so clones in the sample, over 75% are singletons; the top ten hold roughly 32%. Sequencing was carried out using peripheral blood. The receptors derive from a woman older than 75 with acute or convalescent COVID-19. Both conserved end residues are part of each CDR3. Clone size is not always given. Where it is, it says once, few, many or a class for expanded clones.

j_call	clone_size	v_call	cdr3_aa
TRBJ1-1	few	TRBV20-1	CSASSNTEAFF
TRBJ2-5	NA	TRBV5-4	CASSLSSGVQETQYF
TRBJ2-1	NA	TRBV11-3	CASSPTSDNTMKQFF
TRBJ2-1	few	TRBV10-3	CAIKGQESYNEQFF
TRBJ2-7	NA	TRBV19	CASKRQGAGYEQYF
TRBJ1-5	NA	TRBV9	CASSGISGSDSNQPQHF
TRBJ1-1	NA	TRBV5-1	CASSLAELGQGNTEAFF
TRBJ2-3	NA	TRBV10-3	CAISPSVGNTDTQYF
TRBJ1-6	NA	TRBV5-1	CASSQRGAGGNSPLHF
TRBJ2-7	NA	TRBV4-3	CASSQWTGHYEQYF
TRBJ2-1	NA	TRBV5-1	CASSLRTGGNEQFF
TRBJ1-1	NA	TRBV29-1	CSVEGIPSRDTEAFF
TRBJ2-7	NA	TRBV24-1	CATSVTGTRSYEQYF
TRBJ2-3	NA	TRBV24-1	CATSYGQGSDTQYF
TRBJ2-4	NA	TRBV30	CAWSVPVPVAKNIQYF
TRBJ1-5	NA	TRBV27	CASSPAVSNQPQHF
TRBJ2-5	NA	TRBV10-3	CAIQKGGQETQYF
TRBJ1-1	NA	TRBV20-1	CSAQKPYEAFF
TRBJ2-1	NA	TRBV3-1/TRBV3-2	CASSQAQGGYNEQFF
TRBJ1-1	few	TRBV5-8	CASSPGQLGGAFF
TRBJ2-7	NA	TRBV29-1	CSVDSGGGEQYF
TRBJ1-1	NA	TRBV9	CASSATDRLNTEAFF
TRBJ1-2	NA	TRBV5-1	CASSLGSGYYGYTF
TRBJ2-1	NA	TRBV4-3	CASSPKIYVPEQFF
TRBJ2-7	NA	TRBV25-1	CASSESTWSHEQYF
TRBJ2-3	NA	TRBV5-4	CASRTGPSTDTQYF
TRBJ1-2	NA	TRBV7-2	CASSLASGNYGYTF
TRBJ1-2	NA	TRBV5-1	CASSLGGTVRQPNYGYTF
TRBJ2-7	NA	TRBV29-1	CSVTLMSSYEQYF
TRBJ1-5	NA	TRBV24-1	CATRGSGGNNQPQHF
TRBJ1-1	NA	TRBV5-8	CASSLQQNHEAFF
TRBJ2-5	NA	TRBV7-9	CASSFGGGARETQYF
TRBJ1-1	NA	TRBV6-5	CASSRQMNTEAFF
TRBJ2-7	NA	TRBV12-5	CASGLGGVRIPYEQYF
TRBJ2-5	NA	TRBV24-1	CATSGEGQGETQYF
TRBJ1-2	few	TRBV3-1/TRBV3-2	CASSQGPGGYTF
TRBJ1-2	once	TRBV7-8	CASSSGTASGYTF
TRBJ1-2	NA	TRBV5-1	CASGQPGQGYGYTF
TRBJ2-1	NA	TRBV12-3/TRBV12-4	CASSFLNEQFF
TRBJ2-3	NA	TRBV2	CASSPTGLGTDTQYF
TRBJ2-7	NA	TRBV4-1	CASSQLGRGYEQYF
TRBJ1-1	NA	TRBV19	CASKPDRANTEAFF
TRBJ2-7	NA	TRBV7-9	CASSTTYEQYF
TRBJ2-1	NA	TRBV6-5	CASNPTVPSYNEQFF
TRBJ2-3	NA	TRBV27	CASRGWGGNTDTQYF
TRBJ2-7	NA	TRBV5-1	CASSLGTDSYSYEQYF
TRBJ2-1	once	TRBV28	CASTPVGGGASNYNEQFF
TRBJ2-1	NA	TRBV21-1	CASSFRDRDVSGGANEQFF
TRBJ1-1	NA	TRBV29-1	CSVLVLLSNEAFF
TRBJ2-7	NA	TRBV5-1	CASSNGLAAEQYF